The 21 T cell receptor beta chains below were found in one sample sequenced in a study of T cells in Graves' hyperthyroidism and ophthalmopathy. TCR beta CDR3 sequences were amplified from RNA transcripts. Initially, a first-round RT-PCR of the TCR CDR3 employed the HTBI primer set. TCRdb reanalysed the multiplex PCR reads using MiXCR and keeps one entry per CDR3 protein. There are 550,000 to 700,000 distinct CDR3 sequences in the sample; roughly 14% occur only once, and 4% to 5.5% lies in the top ten. What was sequenced was blood. Every receptor here comes from a woman in her forties with Graves' ophthalmopathy.

This clonotype was seen ten or more times. This chain uses TRBV7-2 with TRBJ1-1; D unclear. In germline, CDR1 is SGHTA, CDR2 FQGNSA. The CDR3 length is 13 residues. Between the trimmed V and J ends, which lost 8 bases and 3 bases, there was a span of 13 bases. CDR3 region: CASRWNGDTEAFF. The CDR3, as DNA: TGTGCCAGCCGATGGAACGGGGACACTGAAGCTTTCTTT.

This clonotype has a count of ten or more. The chain couples TRBV7-9 to TRBJ2-7; 7 nucleotides align to TRBD2. The CDR3 spans 11 residues. The ends lost 5 bases at V and 6 bases at J; junction bases unmatched: 1. Germline V gives CDR1 SEHNR, CDR2 FQNEAQ (reference sequence). CDR3 DNA: TGTGCCAGCAGCGGCGGGAGCGAGCAGTACTTC. It translates to CASSGGSEQYF. The entire variable domain, with the rest obtained from reference TRBV7-9 and TRBJ2-7, is as follows: DTGVSQNPRHKITKRGQNVTFRCDPISEHNRLYWYRQTLGQGPEFLTYFQNEAQLEKSRLLSDRFSAERPKGSFSTLEIQRTEQGDSAMYLCASSGGSEQYFGPGTRLTVT.

On this clonotype: This clone may be a read error of a much larger clone one base away. The CDR3 loop reads CASSPPQVNQPQHF. Here the CDR3 DNA reads TGTGCCAGCAGTCCCCCCCAGGTGAATCAGCCCCAGCATTTT. J is TRBJ1-5 and V is TRBV28; D unclear. The CDR3 is 14 residues long. V gave up 5 bases and J gave up 4 bases, with 12 bases separating them. Germline V CDR1 and CDR2: MDHEN, SYDVKM.

This clonotype has just a few counts. A much larger clone differs from this one at a single base, so this may be a read error. Here the CDR3 omits its conserved ending phenylalanine or tryptophan, so a read error is the likely source. The rearrangement joins TRBV11-2 to TRBJ2-2, with D perhaps matching TRBD2 (5 bases). Germline V lookup: CDR1 SGHAT, CDR2 FQNNGV. The CDR3 runs to 14 residues. V lost 1 base, J lost 7 bases, and 10 bases lay in between. The CDR3: CASSLASPGGELFL. The CDR3 coding sequence is TGTGCCAGCAGCTTAGCTAGCCCCGGCGGGGAGCTGTTTCTT.

This clonotype occurred many times. This chain links TRBV6-1 with TRBJ1-1; 8 bases agree with TRBD1. There are 17 residues in the CDR3. From germline, CDR1 is MNHNS and CDR2 SASEGT. With 6 bases clipped from V and 5 bases from J, the junction kept 17 bases outside the gene matches. This chain's CDR3 is CASRHTGGWFLGTEAFF. In nucleotides, the CDR3 is TGTGCCAGCAGACACACAGGGGGGTGGTTTTTAGGGACTGAAGCTTTCTTT.

This clonotype has at least ten counts. The chain has TRBV2 and TRBJ2-5; no definite D call. The CDR3 runs to 16 residues. Per germline, CDR1 SNHLY and CDR2 FYNNEI. The germline V and J ends were trimmed by 5 bases and 5 bases, with 21 bases remaining between them. The CDR3 DNA reads TGTGCCAGCAGTAAGTCGGAGACACCGACGTTGGAGACCCAGTACTTC. Its translation is CASSKSETPTLETQYF.

In its sample, this clonotype was seen many times. This rearrangement joins TRBV6-5 to TRBJ1-2, with D possibly TRBD1 on 5 matching bases. The V and J ends lost 0 bases and 3 bases respectively, with 11 bases between them. Germline CDR1 MNHEY, CDR2 SVGAGI. This CDR3 comprises 15 residues. This CDR3 reads CASSYSQGGYYGYTF. The CDR3 DNA is TGTGCCAGCAGTTACTCGCAGGGAGGTTACTATGGCTACACCTTC.

This sequence joins TRBV7-9 and TRBJ2-7; D is uncertain. Germline V CDR1 and CDR2: SEHNR, FQNEAQ (reference sequence). The CDR3 is made up of 15 amino acids. V dropped 5 bases and J dropped 2 bases, with 16 bases sitting between them. The CDR3 sequence is CASSSEIQGTYEQYF. CDR3 sequence (DNA): TGTGCCAGCAGCAGCGAAATACAAGGAACCTACGAGCAGTACTTC.

This clonotype was counted ten times or more. The J gene is TRBJ2-7, the V gene TRBV27; no clear D. The germline V gene has CDR1 MNHEY and CDR2 SMNVEV (reference sequence). Deletions cut 3 bases from V and 4 bases from J, with 10 bases between. The CDR3 length is 13 residues. CDR3 in amino acids: CASSLFGRYEQYF. In DNA, the CDR3 is TGTGCCAGCAGTTTGTTTGGTCGTTACGAGCAGTACTTC.

There are many counts of this clonotype. CDR3 region: CSARDLGQHEQYF. CDR3 bases: TGCAGTGCTAGAGATCTAGGCCAGCACGAGCAGTACTTC. The chain recombines TRBV20-1 with TRBJ2-7; D unresolved. Germline CDR1 reads DFQATT; CDR2 reads SNEGSKA (reference sequence). The CDR3 is 13 residues long. With 0 bases removed from V and 5 bases from J, the gap between germline ends came to 11 bases.

This clonotype was seen at least ten times. The gene calls are TRBV27 and TRBJ1-1; a weak D match, TRBD1 (6 bases). Trimming cost V 5 bases and J 2 bases, with 12 bases left between them. The V gene's germline CDR1 is MNHEY and CDR2 SMNVEV (reference sequence). CDR3 length equals 14 residues. CDR3 loop: CASSPGDTNTEAFF. Here the CDR3 DNA reads TGTGCCAGCAGTCCAGGGGATACAAACACTGAAGCTTTCTTT.

This clonotype has a count of ten or more. This chain uses TRBV12-3 or TRBV12-4 with TRBJ2-7, with 8 nucleotides matching TRBD1. The V gene end was trimmed by 1 base and the J gene end by 2 bases; junction bases not matched to a gene: 7. This CDR3 has 16 residues. This CDR3 reads CASSLGTGTGAYEQYF. CDR3 coding DNA: TGTGCCAGCAGTTTAGGAACCGGGACAGGAGCCTACGAGCAGTACTTC.

In DNA, the CDR3 is TGTGCCTGGAGTGTACTAATCGAGGAGATAGACACTGAAGCTTTCTTT. Protein: CAWSVLIEEIDTEAFF. The genes are TRBV30 and TRBJ1-1; D gene ambiguous. This CDR3 has 16 amino acids. CDR1 and CDR2 (germline): GTSNPN, SVGIG (reference sequence). Trimming pared 0 bases from V and 3 bases from J, leaving 17 bases between.

At least ten counts were recorded for this clonotype. The V call is TRBV29-1, the J call TRBJ2-7; 9 positions match TRBD2. Unmatched junction bases numbered 2, after V lost 6 bases and J lost 2 bases. Germline V gives CDR1 SQVTM, CDR2 ANQGSEA. The CDR3 is 12 amino acids. CDR3 nucleotide sequence: TGCAGCGTCTCTAGCGGGACCTACGAGCAGTACTTC. It translates to CSVSSGTYEQYF.

This clonotype was seen many times. The chain has TRBV27 and TRBJ1-2; the D gene is possibly TRBD1 (6 bases). The CDR3 is made up of 13 amino acids. V lost 6 bases and J lost 2, with 10 bases in between. Germline assignment: CDR1 MNHEY and CDR2 SMNVEV (reference sequence). CDR3 sequence: CASSLTGNYGYTF. As DNA, the CDR3 is TGTGCCAGCAGCTTAACAGGGAACTATGGCTACACCTTC.

This clonotype was detected ten times or more. The chain recombines TRBV6-1 with TRBJ1-4; possible D gene TRBD1, 6 bases. Germline V gene data show CDR1 as MNHNS and CDR2 as SASEGT. The CDR3 has 14 residues. V was trimmed by 3 bases and J by 7 bases, leaving 12 bases between them. Here the CDR3 DNA reads TGTGCCAGCAGTGATCGGGGGGGCGGTGAAAAACTGTTTTTT. It specifies CASSDRGGGEKLFF.

This clonotype has at least ten counts. J is TRBJ2-7 and V is TRBV20-1; 8 bases match TRBD2. V shed 5 bases, J shed 5 bases, and the junction held 11 bases outside the gene matches. CDR3 size: 14 residues. Per germline, CDR1 DFQATT and CDR2 SNEGSKA (reference sequence). CDR3: CSAPNPGGRDEQYF. As DNA, the CDR3 is TGCAGTGCTCCGAACCCGGGAGGGCGGGACGAGCAGTACTTC.

The chain has TRBV11-2 and TRBJ2-7, with 7 bases matching TRBD2. V shed 0 bases, J shed 3 bases, and the junction held 5 bases outside the gene matches. The CDR3 is made up of 15 amino acids. Germline CDR1 is SGHAT and CDR2 is FQNNGV. For the CDR3, the DNA is TGTGCCAGCAGCTTAGATCAGACTAGCTACTACGAGCAGTACTTC. Protein product: CASSLDQTSYYEQYF. Based on the CDR3 plus reference TRBV11-2 and TRBJ2-7, the full variable domain is EAGVAQSPRYKIIEKRQSVAFWCNPISGHATLYWYQQILGQGPKLLIQFQNNGVVDDSQLPKDRFSAERLKGVDSTLKIQPAKLEDSAVYLCASSLDQTSYYEQYFGPGTRLTVT.

This clonotype was counted ten times or more. The chain carries TRBV4-3 and TRBJ1-2; D ambiguous. V gave up 4 bases and J gave up 6 bases, with 15 bases separating them. This CDR3 has 14 amino acids. CDR1 is LGHNA, CDR2 YSLEER, per germline. As DNA, the CDR3 is TGCGCCAGCAGCCCCCGAGTAGGCTCGGATGGCTACACCTTC. It encodes CASSPRVGSDGYTF.

This clonotype was seen many times. The CDR3 region is CASSPGLAEDTGELFF. CDR3 nucleotides: TGTGCCAGCAGCCCTGGACTAGCGGAAGACACCGGGGAGCTGTTTTTT. The chain carries TRBV11-2 and TRBJ2-2, with 10 bases lining up with TRBD2. The CDR3 length is 16 residues. Germline trimming cut 5 bases from V and 3 bases from J; bases unmatched to any gene: 6. Germline loops: CDR1 SGHAT, CDR2 FQNNGV.

V usage is TRBV12-3 or TRBV12-4 and J usage is TRBJ2-7; TRBD2 aligns across 8 bases. V gave up 5 bases and J gave up 5 bases; unmatched junction bases: 5. The CDR3 runs to 13 residues. Here the CDR3 DNA reads TGTGCCAGCAGTATCGGGGGGGCTGACGAGCAGTACTTC. Its protein product is CASSIGGADEQYF.